The 18 T cell receptor beta chains presented below share a single source sample, sequenced in a study of cytomegalovirus exposure and HLA in healthy donors. PCR employed 60 Vbeta and 13 Jbeta primers. This table comes from immunoSEQ multiplex PCR, and its TCRdb copy is limited to in-frame clones, with some not included. The data contain around 150,000 clones, more than 75% of them seen just once; the ten biggest clones take up 8.5% to 10%. The sample consisted of PBMCs. These receptors originate from a man between 18 and 29 years old in good health and CMV-seropositive.

The chain recombines TRBV28 with TRBJ1-4; D perhaps matches TRBD1 (5 bases). The CDR3 has 13 residues. Trimming left V 7 bases short and J 4 bases short, with 10 bases between. The germline CDR1 and CDR2 sequences are MDHEN and SYDVKM. CDR3 nucleotides: TGTGCCAGCACCCCGGGGGGTAATGAAAAACTGTTTTTT. Its translation is CASTPGGNEKLFF.

The chain links TRBV19 to TRBJ1-2; TRBD1 aligns across 12 bases. The CDR3 is 18 residues long. V was pared by 5 bases and J by 6 bases, with 16 bases of the junction left unmatched. Germline loops: CDR1 LNHDA, CDR2 SQIVND (reference sequence). The CDR3 protein is CASSHTGTGGPSLDGYTF. As DNA, the CDR3 is TGTGCCAGTAGTCATACCGGGACAGGGGGCCCATCGTTAGATGGCTACACCTTC.

The CDR3 protein is CASSQGTGTSGANVLTF. The CDR3 DNA is TGTGCCAGCAGCCAGGGGACAGGGACCTCTGGGGCCAACGTCCTGACTTTC. The V call is TRBV4-2, the J call TRBJ2-6, with 9 bases matching TRBD1. CDR1 is LGHNA and CDR2 is YNFKEQ in the germline V gene. V shed 3 bases, J shed 0 bases, and the junction held 3 bases outside the gene matches. The CDR3 totals 17 residues.

The rearrangement uses TRBV18 and TRBJ1-1, with a weak D call TRBD1 (5 bases). This CDR3 has 15 amino acids. Deletions cut 2 bases from V and 1 base from J, with 11 bases between. The V gene's germline CDR1 is KGHSH and CDR2 LQKENI. Here the CDR3 reads CASSPSGTRNTEAFF. The CDR3 DNA follows: TGTGCCAGCTCACCAAGCGGGACGAGGAACACTGAAGCTTTCTTT. The variable domain in full, with the rest retrieved from reference TRBV18 and TRBJ1-1, is NAGVMQNPRHLVRRRGQEARLRCSPMKGHSHVYWYRQLPEEGLKFMVYLQKENIIDESGMPKERFSAEFPKEGPSILRIQQVVRGDSAAYFCASSPSGTRNTEAFFGQGTRLTVV.

This chain joins TRBV10-3 and TRBJ1-1; D ambiguous. The V end was cut by 0 bases, the J end by 0 bases, with 11 bases between. CDR1 and CDR2 (germline): ENHRY, SYGVKD. This CDR3 is 16 amino acids long. DNA of the CDR3: TGTGCCATCAGTGAGTCGACTGCCGGAATGAACACTGAAGCTTTCTTT. Protein: CAISESTAGMNTEAFF.

The chain links TRBV7-9 to TRBJ2-2; tentative D call: TRBD1 (5 bases). V gave up 1 base and J gave up 2 bases, with 8 bases separating them. Germline CDR1 SEHNR, CDR2 FQNEAQ (reference sequence). The CDR3 has 15 residues. The CDR3 DNA sequence: TGTGCCAGCAGCTTAGTTAGGGGAAACACCGGGGAGCTGTTTTTT. Translating it yields CASSLVRGNTGELFF. The variable domain in full, completed from reference TRBV7-9 and TRBJ2-2, reads DTGVSQNPRHKITKRGQNVTFRCDPISEHNRLYWYRQTLGQGPEFLTYFQNEAQLEKSRLLSDRFSAERPKGSFSTLEIQRTEQGDSAMYLCASSLVRGNTGELFFGEGSRLTVL.

As for this clone: At one end the junction does not follow the germline gene, possibly because of a read error. This chain uses TRBV7-9 with TRBJ1-2, with 9 bases matching TRBD1. The germline V gene has CDR1 SEHNR and CDR2 FQNEAQ (reference sequence). The CDR3 contains 15 residues. In DNA form, the CDR3 reads TGTTCCAGCAGCTTCGACAGGGGGGAAAACTATGGCTACACCTTC. This codes for CSSSFDRGENYGYTF.

The gene calls are TRBV2 and TRBJ1-2; 11 bases fit TRBD1. The ends lost 6 bases at V and 8 bases at J; junction bases unmatched: 5. Germline V CDR1 and CDR2: SNHLY, FYNNEI. There are 13 residues in the CDR3. In nucleotides, the CDR3 is TGTGCCAGCAGGGACAGGGGGCTGCTAGGCTACACCTTC. Translating it yields CASRDRGLLGYTF.

The J gene is TRBJ2-1, the V gene TRBV27, with 10 bases aligning to TRBD2. CDR3 length: 15 residues. The germline V gene has CDR1 MNHEY and CDR2 SMNVEV (reference sequence). V lost 8 bases to trimming and J lost 4 bases; unmatched junction nucleotides: 8. The CDR3 sequence: CASSSVAGGYNEQFF. The CDR3 DNA follows: TGTGCCAGCTCCAGCGTAGCGGGGGGATACAATGAGCAGTTCTTC.

This rearrangement joins TRBV6-1 to TRBJ1-1, with D maybe TRBD1 (6 bases). V lost 3 bases, J lost 1 base, and 12 bases lay in between. This CDR3 is built from 15 residues. From germline, CDR1 is MNHNS and CDR2 SASEGT. The CDR3 region has the DNA TGTGCCAGCAGTGACTGGGGGCTGGAGAACACTGAAGCTTTCTTT. Protein product: CASSDWGLENTEAFF.

V gene TRBV2 combines with J gene TRBJ2-1; 7 bases match TRBD1. Trimming took 6 bases from V and 5 from J; bases not matched to a gene: 4. The CDR3 loop spans 13 amino acids. Germline V lookup: CDR1 SNHLY, CDR2 FYNNEI. In nucleotides, the CDR3 is TGTGCCAGCAGAAGGGGGCTAAACAATGAGCAGTTCTTC. It specifies CASRRGLNNEQFF.

The rearrangement uses TRBV6-6 and TRBJ1-2; 9 nucleotides line up with TRBD1. CDR3 size: 14 residues. Germline V lookup: CDR1 MNHNY, CDR2 SVGAGI (reference sequence). The V and J ends lost 7 bases and 4 bases, in that order; junction bases with no gene match: 7. CDR3 in amino acids: CASKETGGTYGYTF. In DNA, the CDR3 is TGTGCCAGCAAAGAGACAGGGGGGACCTATGGCTACACCTTC.

The chain uses TRBV18 and TRBJ2-2; 7 bases align to TRBD2. Per the germline V gene, CDR1 is KGHSH and CDR2 is LQKENI. The CDR3 length is 16 residues. Unmatched junction bases numbered 7, after V lost 1 base and J lost 5 bases. The CDR3 loop reads CASSPRGGPGTGELFF. The CDR3 coding sequence is TGTGCCAGCTCACCACGGGGAGGGCCGGGAACCGGGGAGCTGTTTTTT.

The chain recombines TRBV7-8 with TRBJ1-2, with TRBD1 as a possible D gene (6 bases). Germline-derived CDR1 and CDR2 are SGHVS and FQNEAQ. There are 14 residues in the CDR3. The V and J ends lost 5 bases and 3 bases respectively, with 13 bases between them. DNA of the CDR3: TGTGCCAGCAGCCACGACAGGCTGTACTATGGCTACACCTTC. The encoded protein is CASSHDRLYYGYTF.

This clone was found a few times. The gene calls are TRBV2 and TRBJ1-2; D perhaps matches TRBD1 (5 bases). The CDR3 is 15 amino acids. CDR1 is SNHLY, CDR2 FYNNEI, per germline. Trimming took 2 bases from V and 2 from J, leaving 12 bases between them. CDR3 coding DNA: TGTGCCAGCAGTGAATTCAGGGATTTGAACTATGGCTACACCTTC. Translated, it gives CASSEFRDLNYGYTF. Full variable domain (missing parts from reference TRBV2 and TRBJ1-2): EPEVTQTPSHQVTQMGQEVILRCVPISNHLYFYWYRQILGQKVEFLVSFYNNEISEKSEIFDDQFSVERPDGSNFTLKIRSTKLEDSAMYFCASSEFRDLNYGYTFGSGTRLTVV.

The chain couples TRBV11-2 to TRBJ2-3; tentatively, D is TRBD2 (5 bases). V was pared by 1 base and J by 4 bases, with 15 bases between. This CDR3 spans 16 amino acids. Germline assignment: CDR1 SGHAT and CDR2 FQNNGV. CDR3 bases: TGTGCCAGCAGCTTAGGCAGCGTTCCGAGGGCAGATACGCAGTATTTT. Amino acids: CASSLGSVPRADTQYF.

The V and J genes are TRBV9 and TRBJ2-3; 8 bases fit TRBD2. The junction had 6 bases not matched to a gene; V was cut back by 4 bases and J by 2 bases. Germline values: CDR1 SGDLS, CDR2 YYNGEE. CDR3 size: 15 residues. CDR3 sequence (DNA): TGTGCCAGCAGCCCGACTAGCGCCCCCACAGATACGCAGTATTTT. This sequence encodes CASSPTSAPTDTQYF.

The rearrangement joins TRBV7-3 to TRBJ1-1, with D maybe TRBD1 (6 bases). V gave up 2 bases and J gave up 3 bases, with 7 bases separating them. Germline loops: CDR1 SGHTA, CDR2 FQGTGA. This CDR3 is built from 13 residues. This chain's CDR3 is CASSLGQYTEAFF. The CDR3 DNA sequence: TGTGCCAGCAGCTTAGGACAGTACACTGAAGCTTTCTTT. The whole variable domain, filled in from reference TRBV7-3 and TRBJ1-1, reads GAGVSQTPSNKVTEKGKYVELRCDPISGHTALYWYRQSLGQGPEFLIYFQGTGAADDSGLPNDRFFAVRPEGSVSTLKIQRTERGDSAVYLCASSLGQYTEAFFGQGTRLTVV.